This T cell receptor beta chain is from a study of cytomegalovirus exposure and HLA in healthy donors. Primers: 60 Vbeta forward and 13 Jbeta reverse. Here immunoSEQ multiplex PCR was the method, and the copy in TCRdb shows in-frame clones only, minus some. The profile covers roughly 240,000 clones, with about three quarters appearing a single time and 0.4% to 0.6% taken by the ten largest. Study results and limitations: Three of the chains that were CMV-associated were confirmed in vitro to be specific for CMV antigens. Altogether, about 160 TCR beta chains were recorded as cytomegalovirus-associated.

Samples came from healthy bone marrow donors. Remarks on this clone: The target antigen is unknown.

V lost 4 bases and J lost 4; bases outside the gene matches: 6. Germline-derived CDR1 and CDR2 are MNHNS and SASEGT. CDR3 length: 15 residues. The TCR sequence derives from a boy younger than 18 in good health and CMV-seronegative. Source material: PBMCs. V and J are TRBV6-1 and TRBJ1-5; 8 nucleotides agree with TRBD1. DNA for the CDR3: TGTGCCAGCAGTGGCCAAGGACAGGGAAATCAGCCCCAGCATTTT. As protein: CASSGQGQGNQPQHF.